This record covers a single TCR beta chain. The antigen this receptor binds is unknown. The sample holds no much larger clone one base away, and base qualities are not on file. The library was built by means of the immunoSEQ multiplex PCR assay. This immuneACCESS table, as held by TCRdb, lists in-frame sequences with V and J called but not all clones. Of the missing ones, under half trace to an unresolved V gene in checked studies; the others have no known cause. In all, the sample holds 50,000 to 60,000 clones, and about nine tenths of those were seen once. Clones ranked in the top ten supply approximately 3.6% of the sample. The data belong to a study of technical replicates of blood from a handful of donors (dated by TCRdb to 2017 to 2019). Trimmed from V: 5 bases; trimmed from J: 5 bases; junction bases lacking a gene match: 14. From a lookup of the germline V gene, CDR1 and CDR2 are SGHVS and FQNEAQ. Taken from cysteine to phenylalanine, the CDR3 has 17 residues. The kept DNA is CDR3 alone, 51 bases in frame from the first base.

This chain joins TRBV7-8 to TRBJ2-5, and 10 junction bases match TRBD2. This clonotype originated in a human donor in good health. Some clones in this sample may be carry-over from other donors' samples. Specimen: PBMCs. The bases read TGTGCCAGCAGCCCCGGGCTAGCGGGGGTTCTCTTGGAGACCCAGTACTTC. This is translated as CASSPGLAGVLLETQYF. Supplemented by the reference TRBV7-8 and TRBJ2-5 proteins around the CDR3, the complete variable domain is GAGVSQSPRYKVAKRGQDVALRCDPISGHVSLFWYQQALGQGPEFLTYFQNEAQLDKSGLPSDRFFAERPEGSVSTLKIQRTQQEDSAVYLCASSPGLAGVLLETQYFGPGTRLLVL.